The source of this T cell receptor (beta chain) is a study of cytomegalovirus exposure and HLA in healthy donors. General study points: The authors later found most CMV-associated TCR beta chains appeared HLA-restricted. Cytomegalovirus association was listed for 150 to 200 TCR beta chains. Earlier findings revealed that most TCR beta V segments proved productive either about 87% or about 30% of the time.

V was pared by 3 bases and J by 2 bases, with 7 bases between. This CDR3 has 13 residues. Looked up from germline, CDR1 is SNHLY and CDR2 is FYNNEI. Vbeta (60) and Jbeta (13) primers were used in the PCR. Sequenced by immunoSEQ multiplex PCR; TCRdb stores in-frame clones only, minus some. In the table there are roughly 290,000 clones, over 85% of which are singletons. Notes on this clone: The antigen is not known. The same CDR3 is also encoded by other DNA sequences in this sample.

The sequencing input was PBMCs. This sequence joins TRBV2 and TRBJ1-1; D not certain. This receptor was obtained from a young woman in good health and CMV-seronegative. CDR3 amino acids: CASSESGNTEAFF. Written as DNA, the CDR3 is TGTGCCAGCAGTGAGTCAGGTAACACTGAAGCTTTCTTT.